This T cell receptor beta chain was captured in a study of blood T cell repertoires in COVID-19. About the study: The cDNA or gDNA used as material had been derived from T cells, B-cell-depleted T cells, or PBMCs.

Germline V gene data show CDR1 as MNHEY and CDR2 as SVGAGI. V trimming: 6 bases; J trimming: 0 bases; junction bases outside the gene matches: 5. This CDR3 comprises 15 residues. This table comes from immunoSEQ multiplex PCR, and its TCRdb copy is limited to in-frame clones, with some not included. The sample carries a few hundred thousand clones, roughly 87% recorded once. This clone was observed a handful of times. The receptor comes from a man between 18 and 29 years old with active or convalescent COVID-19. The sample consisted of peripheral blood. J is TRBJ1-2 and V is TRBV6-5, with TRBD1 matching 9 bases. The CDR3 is CASSPGTGTNYGYTF. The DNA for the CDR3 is TGTGCCAGCAGCCCAGGGACAGGGACTAACTATGGCTACACCTTC.